The present TCR beta chain was sequenced within a study of Ad26.COV2.S vaccination and SARS-CoV-2 variants. Sequencing was performed with immunoSEQ multiplex PCR; in TCRdb, only in-frame clones are kept and a portion is missing. Here the sample spans 300,000 to 500,000 clones, approximately 86% being singletons. As for treatment: roughly 20 received Ad26.COV2.S at low or high dose, single or two shots; about 5 received placebo; per-sample allocation not given. Material that was analyzed had been drawn on day 63 after the first vaccine or placebo injection. CDR3 length: 13 residues. The germline V gene has CDR1 SGHVS and CDR2 FQNEAQ. V trimming: 5 bases; J trimming: 2 bases; junction bases outside the gene matches: 3. Details on this clone: This clone may be a read error of a much larger clone one base away.

The chain couples TRBV7-8 to TRBJ2-7; 7 nucleotides agree with TRBD1. The receptor was isolated from a person aged 18 to 65 who received the Ad26.COV2.S COVID-19 vaccine or a placebo. This specimen consisted of peripheral blood, obtained in a trial of Ad26.COV2.S vaccine versus placebo. The DNA of the CDR3 is TGTGCCAGCAGCCTGACAGGGACCTACGAGCAGTACTTC. Translating gives CASSLTGTYEQYF.